This TCR beta chain is drawn from a study of blood T cell repertoires in COVID-19. Study context: PBMCs, B-cell-depleted T cells, or T cells were the source of the cDNA or gDNA that made up the material.

Participant ages covered roughly 18 to 89 years across approximately 25 US areas. Assignment of participants to cohorts was predicated upon participant-reported clinical history. Authors' data handling: Amplifying reference gene primers gave estimates of nucleated cell counts. The protocol was immunoSEQ multiplex PCR, while the TCRdb copy is restricted to in-frame clones and leaves out a portion. The DNA gave D and trimming, while V, J and clone size come from that table. The table includes about 300,000 clones, approximately 84% detected once. Germline V lookup: CDR1 LNHDA, CDR2 SQIVND (reference sequence). CDR3 length: 17 residues. Deletions cut 4 bases from V and 0 bases from J, with 16 bases between.

This clonotype originated in a man aged 25-45 years who had recovered from COVID-19. This sequence joins TRBV19 and TRBJ1-3; D is perhaps TRBD1 (5 bases). The sequencing input was PBMCs or T cells enriched from blood (not recorded which). The CDR3 here is CASSRSKGTNSGNTIYF. CDR3 bases: TGTGCCAGTAGTAGGTCTAAAGGGACTAACTCTGGAAACACCATATATTTT.